What follows are 21 T cell receptor beta chains derived from one specimen sequenced in a study of human T cells and chemical hapten exposure. Specified time point: pre-sensitization, week 0. The treatment denotes: therapeutic diphenylcyclopropenone sensitization with weekly scalp DPC. TCRdb ran MiXCR on the RACE reads and lists one entry per CDR3 protein. This sample carries 300,000 to 400,000 distinct CDR3 sequences, 4.5% to 5.5% of them seen once, and the ten largest clones take 2.5% to 3%. This material consisted of whole blood, taken in connection with sensitization to the hapten diphenylcyclopropenone (DPC). These TCRs come from a woman between 45 and 65 years old with alopecia areata. Some clones in this sample may be carry-over from other donors' samples.

This clonotype was detected a few times. V and J are TRBV5-1 and TRBJ2-1, with D maybe TRBD2 (7 bases). V was pared by 4 bases and J by 4 bases, with 18 bases between. The CDR3 runs to 16 residues. Germline CDR1 is SGHRS and CDR2 is YFSETQ. The CDR3 sequence is CASSPGLGGLYNEQFF. The CDR3 nucleotides read TGCGCCAGCAGCCCAGGACTAGGGGGGCTTTACAATGAGCAGTTCTTC.

This clonotype came up many times. The rearrangement links TRBV28 to TRBJ2-5; 9 nucleotides align to TRBD1. V shed 6 bases, J shed 4 bases, and the junction held 9 bases outside the gene matches. The CDR3 runs 15 residues. Germline CDR1 and CDR2: MDHEN and SYDVKM. CDR3 bases: TGTGCCAGCAGGGCGACAGGGGGTTATTCAGAGACCCAGTACTTC. Its translation: CASRATGGYSETQYF.

This clonotype came up a few times. J is TRBJ1-2 and V is TRBV14; 8 positions match TRBD1. The V segment lost 0 bases and the J segment 7 bases; nucleotides outside the gene matches: 7. This CDR3 comprises 15 residues. From germline, CDR1 is SGHDN and CDR2 FVKESK. CDR3 region: CASSQDLPGGIGYTF. CDR3 DNA sequence: TGTGCCAGCAGCCAAGATTTGCCAGGGGGCATTGGCTACACCTTC. The complete variable domain, with remaining parts taken from reference TRBV14 and TRBJ1-2, reads EAGVTQFPSHSVIEKGQTVTLRCDPISGHDNLYWYRRVMGKEIKFLLHFVKESKQDESGMPNNRFLAERTGGTYSTLKVQPAELEDSGVYFCASSQDLPGGIGYTFGSGTRLTVV.

This clonotype has more than one count but fewer than ten. The V call is TRBV16, the J call TRBJ1-2, with D maybe TRBD1 (5 bases). This CDR3 comprises 16 residues. The germline CDR1 and CDR2 sequences are KGHSY and FQNENV. V was trimmed by 0 bases and J by 1 base, leaving 12 bases between them. The CDR3 nucleotides are TGTGCCAGCAGCCAATCGGGGCAGCGAGATAACTATGGCTACACCTTC. Protein sequence: CASSQSGQRDNYGYTF.

The genes are TRBV18 and TRBJ2-7; TRBD1 agrees at 11 bases. Germline values: CDR1 KGHSH, CDR2 LQKENI. The V segment lost 6 bases and the J segment 3 bases; nucleotides outside the gene matches: 7. This CDR3 has 15 residues. CDR3 region: CASSPSGQGVYEQYF. The CDR3 DNA reads as TGTGCCAGCTCGCCCTCGGGACAGGGGGTCTACGAGCAGTACTTC.

This clonotype has a count of ten or more. The chain employs TRBV7-2 and TRBJ1-6, with 7 bases aligning to TRBD1. CDR3 length: 15 residues. V lost 4 bases to trimming and J lost 9 bases; unmatched junction nucleotides: 9. Per the germline V gene, CDR1 is SGHTA and CDR2 is FQGNSA. CDR3 bases: TGTGCCAGCAGCTCGTCGACAGGGTGGGGTTCACCCCTCCACTTT. This codes for CASSSSTGWGSPLHF.

This clonotype came up a few times. The rearrangement links TRBV11-2 to TRBJ1-6, with D hard to call. The CDR3 totals 14 residues. CDR1 and CDR2 (germline): SGHAT, FQNNGV. V lost 3 bases to trimming and J lost 10 bases, with 13 bases between them. Here the CDR3 DNA reads TGTGCCAGCAGCTTCAGCCTGACTGAATCACCCCTCCACTTT. This codes for CASSFSLTESPLHF. Supplemented by reference TRBV11-2 and TRBJ1-6, the full variable domain reads EAGVAQSPRYKIIEKRQSVAFWCNPISGHATLYWYQQILGQGPKLLIQFQNNGVVDDSQLPKDRFSAERLKGVDSTLKIQPAKLEDSAVYLCASSFSLTESPLHFGNGTRLTVT.

This clonotype was detected many times. J is TRBJ2-5 and V is TRBV7-9; D unresolved. CDR1 is SEHNR, CDR2 FQNEAQ, per germline (reference sequence). V gave up 1 base and J gave up 3 bases, with 9 bases separating them. CDR3 size: 14 residues. The DNA of the CDR3 is TGTGCCAGCAGCTTAGATATGTTTGAAGAGACCCAGTACTTC. As protein: CASSLDMFEETQYF.

The sample holds a few counts of this clonotype. The junction departs from germline at one end; a sequencing error may be responsible. V usage is TRBV4-3 and J usage is TRBJ2-3, with unresolved D. The V gene's germline CDR1 is LGHNA and CDR2 YSLEER. The CDR3 extends over 14 amino acids. The CDR3 DNA reads as TGCGCCAGCAGTCAAGATGGGCCTACAGATACGCAGTATTTT. This encodes CASSQDGPTDTQYF.

This clonotype was counted a few times. V is TRBV9 and J is TRBJ1-6; 8 bases line up with TRBD1. The CDR3 is made up of 15 amino acids. Looked up from germline, CDR1 is SGDLS and CDR2 is YYNGEE. The V and J ends lost 3 bases and 6 bases, in that order; junction bases with no gene match: 5. In DNA form, the CDR3 reads TGTGCCAGCAGCGCTGGGGGACAGGTTAATTCACCCCTCCACTTT. It is translated as CASSAGGQVNSPLHF.

This clonotype came up a few times. The V call is TRBV5-1, the J call TRBJ2-3, with 7 bases fitting TRBD2. Per the germline V gene, CDR1 is SGHRS and CDR2 is YFSETQ. The CDR3 totals 15 residues. With V trimmed by 3 bases and J by 5 bases, 9 bases remained unmatched. The CDR3 region is CASSSTGTTGDTQYF. CDR3 nucleotide sequence: TGCGCCAGCAGCTCCACCGGGACTACAGGAGATACGCAGTATTTT.

This clonotype was observed a handful of times. The chain has TRBV2 and TRBJ2-7; D gene ambiguous. The CDR3 is 13 residues long. Trimming cost V 7 bases and J 4 bases, with 14 bases left between them. Looked up from germline, CDR1 is SNHLY and CDR2 is FYNNEI. The CDR3 bases are TGTGCCAGCAAAGTCGACGGAGAGTACGAGCAGTACTTC. It specifies CASKVDGEYEQYF.

This clonotype was observed a handful of times. The rearrangement joins TRBV6-6 to TRBJ2-3, with D maybe TRBD1 (5 bases). Trimming removed 8 bases from V and 1 base from J, with 10 bases in between. The CDR3 extends over 13 amino acids. Looked up from germline, CDR1 is MNHNY and CDR2 is SVGAGI (reference sequence). The CDR3 region has the DNA TGTGCCAGCCGGCAGGGCGGCACAGATACGCAGTATTTT. Translation: CASRQGGTDTQYF.

This clonotype was seen many times. The rearrangement uses TRBV5-1 and TRBJ2-1; D is uncertain. V was shortened by 6 bases and J by 5 bases, with 15 bases between the two germline ends. Germline loops: CDR1 SGHRS, CDR2 YFSETQ. The length of the CDR3 is 14 residues. The CDR3: CASTPWALDNEQFF. The CDR3 DNA reads TGCGCCAGCACCCCCTGGGCCCTCGACAATGAGCAGTTCTTC.

This clonotype was observed a handful of times. CDR3: CASSTEGTYNEQFF. The CDR3 DNA reads as TGTGCCAGCAGCACGGAGGGTACCTACAATGAGCAGTTCTTC. The rearrangement joins TRBV21-1 to TRBJ2-1; the DNA was not used to check the table's D call, TRBD2. TRBV21-1 is assigned pseudogene status. The CDR3 is made up of 14 amino acids.

V is TRBV29-1 and J is TRBJ2-2; unclear D gene. Trimming pared 4 bases from V and 5 bases from J, leaving 8 bases between. The CDR3 is 12 residues long. Germline CDR1 SQVTM, CDR2 ANQGSEA. The CDR3 bases are TGCAGCGTTGCACCTGGGACCGGGGAGCTGTTTTTT. Its translation: CSVAPGTGELFF.

This chain uses TRBV5-1 with TRBJ2-5; 11 nucleotides agree with TRBD1. The junction had 4 bases not matched to a gene; V was cut back by 4 bases and J by 5 bases. This CDR3 region has 14 residues. CDR1 and CDR2 (germline): SGHRS, YFSETQ. In DNA, the CDR3 is TGCGCCAGCAGCGGGACAGGGGGACGGGAGACCCAGTACTTC. Translation gives CASSGTGGRETQYF. Full variable domain (missing parts from reference TRBV5-1 and TRBJ2-5): KAGVTQTPRYLIKTRGQQVTLSCSPISGHRSVSWYQQTPGQGLQFLFEYFSETQRNKGNFPGRFSGRQFSNSRSEMNVSTLELGDSALYLCASSGTGGRETQYFGPGTRLLVL.

There are a few counts of this clonotype. The chain joins TRBV5-5 to TRBJ1-1; D not certain. The CDR3 sequence is 14 residues long. Trimming took 2 bases from V and 0 from J, leaving 8 bases between them. The V gene's germline CDR1 is SGHKS and CDR2 YYEKEE (reference sequence). CDR3: CASSLAPMNTEAFF. CDR3 in DNA: TGTGCCAGCAGCTTAGCGCCTATGAACACTGAAGCTTTCTTT.

This clonotype was seen many times. The CDR3 nucleotides read TGTGCCAGCAGCGAATACAGGCTCTCCGGGTCTGGGGCCAACGTCCTGACTTTC. The encoded protein is CASSEYRLSGSGANVLTF. The chain links TRBV9 to TRBJ2-6; a possible D gene is TRBD1 (5 bases). V lost 3 bases and J 1 base, leaving 17 bases between the germline ends. The CDR3 runs to 18 residues. Germline V gene data show CDR1 as SGDLS and CDR2 as YYNGEE. Full variable domain (outside the CDR3, taken from reference TRBV9 and TRBJ2-6): DSGVTQTPKHLITATGQRVTLRCSPRSGDLSVYWYQQSLDQGLQFLIQYYNGEERAKGNILERFSAQQFPDLHSELNLSSLELGDSALYFCASSEYRLSGSGANVLTFGAGSRLTVL.

Ten or more counts support this clonotype. The genes are TRBV30 and TRBJ2-7, with D maybe TRBD1 (5 bases). Germline V CDR1 and CDR2: GTSNPN, SVGIG (reference sequence). Trimming removed 0 bases from V and 5 bases from J, with 14 bases in between. The CDR3 covers 14 residues. CDR3 protein: CAWSVRGIVHEQYF. The CDR3 coding sequence is TGTGCCTGGAGTGTAAGGGGTATCGTCCACGAGCAGTACTTC.

This clonotype has just one count. Being one base from a much bigger clone, this may be a read error. This chain joins TRBV27 and TRBJ2-3, with 13 bases matching TRBD2. Germline V gives CDR1 MNHEY, CDR2 SMNVEV (reference sequence). This CDR3 has 16 amino acids. For the CDR3, the DNA is TGTGCCGGCAGTCCGATACTAGCGGGGGGGCCAGATACGCAGTATTTT. Translation gives CAGSPILAGGPDTQYF.